The entry that follows covers one TCR beta chain sequence. Compared with the rest of its sample, this clonotype is medium-sized (0.01 to 0.1%). Which antigen it targets is not known. The record has no base qualities; no much larger clone is one base away. The sample comes from a study of early T cells in non-severe SARS-CoV-2 infection (dated by TCRdb to the early 2020s). Broadly, across the study: TCR sequencing used bulk RNA from unsorted whole blood, so alpha and beta chains could not be paired.

The method behind the library was 5' RACE. The sequencer was a NextSeq 500. The TCR library protocol attached unique molecular identifiers to individual cDNA molecules to correct for sequencing error and PCR bias. Sequencing covered both TCR alpha and beta chains, and within each sample the abundances of alpha and beta sequences were tightly co-correlated. Per the original workflow: Decombinator V4 was used to annotate the V gene, J gene and CDR3 of the TCR sequences. Expanded TCRs were defined as changing significantly between any two time points under a Poisson model with p below 0.0001. TCR abundances were normalised to the total number of TCRs sequenced in each sample and reported as counts per million. MAIT TCRs were defined by TRAV1-2 paired with TRAJ12, TRAJ20 or TRAJ33, and iNKT TCRs by TRAV10 paired with TRAJ18. VDJdb, accessed on 1 November 2021, was searched for TCRs annotated for CMV, EBV and SARS-CoV-2, and TCRs annotated for more than one antigen were excluded. The public reads were run again by TCRdb, first through fastp at Q25 and then through MiXCR, and only productive beta chains were kept. A single entry per CDR3 protein holds the most common genes and DNA from its merged rows. TCRdb's processing, not the authors' own work, is the source of the V and J calls. The sample table lists approximately 19,000 distinct CDR3 sequences, around 5.1% of them with a count of one. The ten largest clones take up 6.7% of the sample.

Set within a cohort of healthcare workers in London, UK, this nested case-control study involved weekly PCR testing of nasopharyngeal swabs along with blood sampling. Healthcare workers were recruited during the week of the UK lockdown, between 23 and 31 March 2020, and followed weekly for up to roughly 16 weeks. Overall study results and their limits: VDJdb matching was skewed toward anti-spike CD8 responses and likely underestimated virus-specific expansions, missing private and CD4 specificities.

V trim: 0 bases; J trim: 5 bases; unmatched bases: 12. The CDR3 has 18 amino acids, counting the end cysteine and phenylalanine. Here the CDR3 DNA is all that survives: 54 bases in frame from base 1. The germline V gene provides CDR1 SGHRS and CDR2 YFSETQ. This TCR was recovered from an adult who was a healthcare worker with PCR-confirmed SARS-CoV-2 infection or an uninfected control (not recorded which). The chain employs TRBV5-1 and TRBJ2-1; the junction holds 9 bases that match TRBD2. Sequencing was carried out using whole blood. In nucleotides, the sequence is TGCGCCAGCAGCTTGGAGATGAATCGGCTAGCGGGGAACAATGAGCAGTTCTTC. It is translated as CASSLEMNRLAGNNEQFF.